This TCR beta chain is from a study of cytomegalovirus exposure and HLA in healthy donors. Findings and caveats of the study: Donor immune exposure was known only as CMV serostatus.

V lost 6 bases, J lost 3 bases, and 6 bases stayed unmatched. The CDR3 extends over 15 amino acids. Germline V gene sequence: CDR1 MNHNS, CDR2 SASEGT. The primer mix had 60 Vbeta and 13 Jbeta primers. Authors' processing steps: A later analysis counted 65 million to 80 million unique TCR beta chains, around 12 million shared. Clones were read by immunoSEQ multiplex PCR, and TCRdb kept only the in-frame ones, dropping some. D and trimming come from the DNA, and the V and J calls and clone size come from that table. The top ten hold roughly 2.5% of the sample, which has a few hundred thousand clones, around 80% seen once. In the case of this clone: Its specificity is not known.

The chain is built from TRBV6-1 and TRBJ2-1; TRBD2 agrees at 9 bases. The clonotype was recovered from an older woman in good health and CMV-seropositive. The sample was PBMCs. CDR3 loop: CASSPVAGVYNEQFF. In DNA form, the CDR3 reads TGTGCCAGCAGCCCCGTAGCGGGGGTCTACAATGAGCAGTTCTTC.